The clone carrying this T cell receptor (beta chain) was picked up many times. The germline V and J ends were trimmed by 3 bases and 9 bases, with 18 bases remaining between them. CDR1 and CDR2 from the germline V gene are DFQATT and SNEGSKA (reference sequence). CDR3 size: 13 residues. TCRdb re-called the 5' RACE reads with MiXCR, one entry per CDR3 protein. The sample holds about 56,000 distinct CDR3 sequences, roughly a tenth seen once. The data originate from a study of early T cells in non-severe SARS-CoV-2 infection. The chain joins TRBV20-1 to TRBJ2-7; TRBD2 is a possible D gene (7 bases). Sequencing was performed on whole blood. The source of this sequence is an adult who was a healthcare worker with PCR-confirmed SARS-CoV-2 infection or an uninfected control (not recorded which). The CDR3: CSAREAGGALQYF. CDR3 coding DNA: TGCAGTGCTAGGGAGGCTGGGGGGGCCTTGCAGTACTTC.